A selection of T cell receptor beta chains follows, all from one sample in a study of T cells after yellow fever vaccination. MiXCR, run by TCRdb on the 5' RACE reads, gives a single entry per CDR3 protein. There are about 210,000 distinct CDR3 sequences in the sample; 3% to 4% occur only once, and 2.5% to 3.5% lies in the top ten. The specimen comprised CD4+ T cells sorted from PBMCs, sampled 10 days after the yellow fever booster vaccination. Receptors originate from a man younger than 35 who received the YFV17D yellow fever vaccine. CDR3s include the opening cysteine and the closing phenylalanine or tryptophan. A D gene is named only where the DNA matches it firmly. For some rows the clone size is stated as once, few or many, or as a class when expanded; others skip it.

d_gene: TRBD2
j_gene: TRBJ2-3
abundance: once
v_gene: TRBV4-2
CDR3nt: TGTGCCAGCAGCCTGGTGGAGCGGGGGGGCCTGGGTAATACGCAGTATTTT
CDR3aa: CASSLVERGGLGNTQYF

d_gene: .
j_gene: TRBJ2-1
abundance: .
v_gene: TRBV20-1
CDR3nt: TGCAGTGGGAAACCCCCCTCGGGCAGGGTGCGCAATGAGCAGTTCTTC
CDR3aa: CSGKPPSGRVRNEQFF

d_gene: .
j_gene: TRBJ2-4
abundance: few
v_gene: TRBV18
CDR3nt: TGTGCCAGCTCACCATCAGGAGGTATAAACATTCAGTACTTC
CDR3aa: CASSPSGGINIQYF

d_gene: TRBD2
j_gene: TRBJ2-1
abundance: many
v_gene: TRBV5-1
CDR3nt: TGCGCCAGCAGCCCACAAGCGGGAACCTACAATGAGCAGTTCTTC
CDR3aa: CASSPQAGTYNEQFF

d_gene: .
j_gene: TRBJ1-5
abundance: many
v_gene: TRBV7-2
CDR3nt: TGTGCCAGCAGCAGGGCGACCCAGGCCAATCAGCCCCAGCATTTT
CDR3aa: CASSRATQANQPQHF

d_gene: .
j_gene: TRBJ1-3
abundance: few
v_gene: TRBV20-1
CDR3nt: TGCAGTGTTCCAACGCAGAGCTCTGGAAACACCATATATTTT
CDR3aa: CSVPTQSSGNTIYF

d_gene: .
j_gene: TRBJ1-1
abundance: many
v_gene: TRBV9
CDR3nt: TGTGCCAGCAGCGTAGTTTGGGGGAACACTGAAGCTTTCTTT
CDR3aa: CASSVVWGNTEAFF

d_gene: TRBD1
j_gene: TRBJ2-5
abundance: .
v_gene: TRBV10-3
CDR3nt: TGTGCCTCACAGGGGGTTGAGGAGACCCAGTACTTC
CDR3aa: CASQGVEETQYF

d_gene: .
j_gene: TRBJ2-5
abundance: once
v_gene: TRBV18
CDR3nt: TGTGCCAGCTCACCGGAACAAGAGACCCAGTACTTC
CDR3aa: CASSPEQETQYF

d_gene: .
j_gene: TRBJ1-4
abundance: few
v_gene: TRBV7-2
CDR3nt: TGTGCCAGCAGCGGGGCAGGAAACGAAAAACTGTTTTTT
CDR3aa: CASSGAGNEKLFF

d_gene: .
j_gene: TRBJ2-6
abundance: .
v_gene: TRBV18
CDR3nt: TGTGCCAGCTCACGTGGCAGAGCTGGGGCCAACGTCCTGACTTTC
CDR3aa: CASSRGRAGANVLTF

d_gene: .
j_gene: TRBJ1-1
abundance: few
v_gene: TRBV5-1
CDR3nt: TGCGCCAGCAGCTTACAGGAGGACACTGAAGCTTTCTTT
CDR3aa: CASSLQEDTEAFF

d_gene: .
j_gene: TRBJ1-1
abundance: many
v_gene: TRBV3-1
CDR3nt: TGTGCCAGCAGCCAAGTACGGCTGACGGGCGCTGAAGCTTTCTTT
CDR3aa: CASSQVRLTGAEAFF

d_gene: .
j_gene: TRBJ2-3
abundance: many
v_gene: TRBV3-1
CDR3nt: TGTGCCAGCAGCTCCGGCCCCGGGAATACGCAGTATTTT
CDR3aa: CASSSGPGNTQYF

d_gene: .
j_gene: TRBJ2-3
abundance: many
v_gene: TRBV7-8
CDR3nt: TGTGCCAGCAGCGTCACCATACTCCCGAAGGATACGCAGTATTTT
CDR3aa: CASSVTILPKDTQYF

d_gene: .
j_gene: TRBJ1-5
abundance: many
v_gene: TRBV12-3/TRBV12-4
CDR3nt: TGTGCCAGCAGCGGCACGGGTTATCAGCCCCAGCATTTT
CDR3aa: CASSGTGYQPQHF

d_gene: .
j_gene: TRBJ1-1
abundance: many
v_gene: TRBV4-3
CDR3nt: TGCGCCAGCAGCCAAGATAGGGGGGCTGAAGCTTTCTTT
CDR3aa: CASSQDRGAEAFF

d_gene: .
j_gene: TRBJ2-6
abundance: few
v_gene: TRBV5-5
CDR3nt: TGTGCCAGCAGCTTTGACGGGGCCAACGTCCTGACTTTC
CDR3aa: CASSFDGANVLTF

d_gene: .
j_gene: TRBJ2-7
abundance: .
v_gene: TRBV6-5
CDR3nt: TGTGCCAGCAGTATCGGGACTCACTACGAGCAGTACTTC
CDR3aa: CASSIGTHYEQYF

d_gene: .
j_gene: TRBJ2-7
abundance: .
v_gene: TRBV4-2
CDR3nt: TGTGCCAGCAGCCCCAAGGCCATGGCCCTTTACGAGCAGTACTTC
CDR3aa: CASSPKAMALYEQYF

d_gene: TRBD1
j_gene: TRBJ2-5
abundance: few
v_gene: TRBV20-1
CDR3nt: TGCAGTGCTTTGACGGGGACAGGGGGTACGGAGACCCAGTACTTC
CDR3aa: CSALTGTGGTETQYF

d_gene: TRBD2
j_gene: TRBJ2-5
abundance: .
v_gene: TRBV4-3
CDR3nt: TGCGCCAGCAGCCAAGGTTCTAGCGGGGGGGCTGGGGAGACCCAGTACTTC
CDR3aa: CASSQGSSGGAGETQYF